This T cell receptor (beta chain) came from a study of cytomegalovirus exposure and HLA in healthy donors. Trimming shortened V by 6 bases and J by 7 bases, and 15 bases separated the two germline ends. Germline V gene data show CDR1 as LNHDA and CDR2 as SQIVND (reference sequence). The CDR3 is 14 residues long. Primers: 60 Vbeta forward and 13 Jbeta reverse. TCRdb's copy holds only in-frame clones and misses some; the assay was immunoSEQ multiplex PCR. The repertoire holds approximately 110,000 clones, with around 76% as singletons. The receptor was derived from a woman aged 55-69 years in good health and CMV-seropositive. The sample was PBMCs. V is TRBV19 and J is TRBJ2-2; D may be TRBD1 (6 bases). The CDR3 is CASRSAGANGELFF. The CDR3 DNA reads as TGTGCCAGTAGATCCGCAGGGGCGAACGGGGAGCTGTTTTTT.